This T cell receptor beta chain was identified in a study of T cell responses to AZD1222 COVID-19 vaccine. Study findings and constraints: Sampling that yielded the repertoires occurred only after the peak T cell response. White British people made up most donors, females outnumbered males, and clonal diversity was possibly underestimated. There were vaccine-associated CD4 TCRs across spike, dominant at 160-218 and 743-854.

Produced via immunoSEQ multiplex PCR; TCRdb's table is partial and in-frame only. The sample has some 180,000 clones; roughly 92% are singletons. Deletions cut 5 bases from V and 6 bases from J, with 16 bases between. The length of the CDR3 is 14 residues. Per the germline V gene, CDR1 is SGHAT and CDR2 is FQNNGV. To note about this clone: The antigen remains unidentified.

The receptor's source is an adult in good health. The starting material was peripheral blood, obtained on day 0 of AZD1222 vaccination. The chain combines TRBV11-2 with TRBJ2-5; D is perhaps TRBD1 or TRBD2 (6 bases each). CDR3 sequence reads: CASSPYGGGKTQYF. CDR3 coding DNA: TGTGCCAGCAGCCCATATGGAGGGGGAAAGACCCAGTACTTC.